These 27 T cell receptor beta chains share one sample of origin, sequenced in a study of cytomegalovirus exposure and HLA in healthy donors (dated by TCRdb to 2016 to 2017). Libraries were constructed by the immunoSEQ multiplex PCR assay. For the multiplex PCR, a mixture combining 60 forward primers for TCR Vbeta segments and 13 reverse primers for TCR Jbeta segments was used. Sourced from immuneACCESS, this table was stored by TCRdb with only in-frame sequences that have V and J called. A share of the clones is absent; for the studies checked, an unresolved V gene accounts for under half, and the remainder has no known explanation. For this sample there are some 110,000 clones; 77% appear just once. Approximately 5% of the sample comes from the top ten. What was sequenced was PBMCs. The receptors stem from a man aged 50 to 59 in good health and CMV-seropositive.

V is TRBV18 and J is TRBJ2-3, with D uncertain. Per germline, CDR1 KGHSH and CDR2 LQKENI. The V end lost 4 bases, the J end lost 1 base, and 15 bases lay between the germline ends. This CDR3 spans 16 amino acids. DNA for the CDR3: TGTGCCAGCTCACAACGCAGGCCTCCCGGCACAGATACGCAGTATTTT. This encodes CASSQRRPPGTDTQYF.

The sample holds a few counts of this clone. In nucleotides, the CDR3 is TGTGCCAGCAGCTTCTTCAGCGGGGGGGTCCAAGAGACCCAGTACTTC. Amino acid sequence: CASSFFSGGVQETQYF. V gene TRBV7-9 combines with J gene TRBJ2-5, with 10 bases aligning to TRBD2. The CDR3 is 16 residues long. The germline gives CDR1 SEHNR, CDR2 FQNEAQ (reference sequence). The junction had 5 bases not matched to a gene; V was cut back by 3 bases and J by 1 base.

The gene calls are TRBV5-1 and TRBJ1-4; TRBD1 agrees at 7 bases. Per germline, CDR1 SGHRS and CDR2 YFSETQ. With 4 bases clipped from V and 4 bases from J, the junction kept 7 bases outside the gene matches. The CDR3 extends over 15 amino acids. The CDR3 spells CASSVYRGLNEKLFF. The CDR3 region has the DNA TGCGCCAGCAGCGTTTACAGGGGCCTTAATGAAAAACTGTTTTTT.

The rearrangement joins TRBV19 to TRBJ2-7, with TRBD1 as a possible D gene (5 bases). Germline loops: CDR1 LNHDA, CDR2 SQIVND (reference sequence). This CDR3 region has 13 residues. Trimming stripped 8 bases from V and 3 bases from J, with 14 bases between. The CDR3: CASSPTADYEQYF. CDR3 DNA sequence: TGTGCCAGTTCCCCGACAGCCGACTACGAGCAGTACTTC.

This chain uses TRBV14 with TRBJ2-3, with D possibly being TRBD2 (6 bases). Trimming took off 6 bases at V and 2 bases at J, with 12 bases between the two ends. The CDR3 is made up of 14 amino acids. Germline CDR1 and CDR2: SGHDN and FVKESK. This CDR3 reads CASRTGRDTDTQYF. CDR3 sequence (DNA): TGTGCCAGCAGAACGGGGCGGGACACAGATACGCAGTATTTT.

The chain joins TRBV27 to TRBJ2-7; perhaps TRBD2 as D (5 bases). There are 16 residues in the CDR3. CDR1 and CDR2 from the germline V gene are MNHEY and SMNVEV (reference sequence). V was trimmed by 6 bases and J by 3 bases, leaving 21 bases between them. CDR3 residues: CASSLGYPGMNYEQYF. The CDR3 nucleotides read TGTGCCAGCAGCCTAGGGTATCCGGGAATGAACTACGAGCAGTACTTC.

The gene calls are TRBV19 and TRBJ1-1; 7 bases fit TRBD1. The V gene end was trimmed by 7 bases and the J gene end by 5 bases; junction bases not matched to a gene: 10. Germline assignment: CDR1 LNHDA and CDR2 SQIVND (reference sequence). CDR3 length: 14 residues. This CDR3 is CASTNSGGQTEAFF. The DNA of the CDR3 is TGTGCCAGTACCAATTCAGGGGGACAGACTGAAGCTTTCTTT.

The CDR3 coding sequence is TGTGCCAGCAGTACCCCACAATTCAACTATGGCTACACCTTC. Translation: CASSTPQFNYGYTF. The chain recombines TRBV6-6 with TRBJ1-2; D gene unclear. The CDR3 sequence is 14 residues long. Germline CDR1 MNHNY, CDR2 SVGAGI (reference sequence). V lost 5 bases and J lost 2, with 12 bases in between.

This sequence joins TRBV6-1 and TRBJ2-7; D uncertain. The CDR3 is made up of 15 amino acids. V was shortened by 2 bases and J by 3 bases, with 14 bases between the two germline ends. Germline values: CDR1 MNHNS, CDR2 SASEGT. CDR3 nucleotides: TGTGCCAGCAGTGAAAACGGCTTACGACTCTACGAGCAGTACTTC. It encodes CASSENGLRLYEQYF.

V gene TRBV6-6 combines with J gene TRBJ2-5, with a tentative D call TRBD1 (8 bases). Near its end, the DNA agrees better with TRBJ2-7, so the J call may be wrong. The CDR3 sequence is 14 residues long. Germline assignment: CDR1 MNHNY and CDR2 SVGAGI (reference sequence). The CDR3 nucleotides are TGTGCCAGCAACGATGGACAGGGAGGGTACGAGCAGTACTTC. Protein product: CASNDGQGGYEQYF.

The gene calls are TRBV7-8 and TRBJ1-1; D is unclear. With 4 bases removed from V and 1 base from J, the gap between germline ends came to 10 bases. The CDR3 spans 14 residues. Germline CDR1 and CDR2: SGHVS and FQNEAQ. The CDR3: CASSSRQRNTEAFF. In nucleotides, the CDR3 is TGTGCCAGCAGCTCGCGGCAGAGGAACACTGAAGCTTTCTTT.

The CDR3 DNA follows: TGCGCCAGCAGCCAGGGACAGGGGAATGAAAAACTGTTTTTT. Protein product: CASSQGQGNEKLFF. The chain recombines TRBV4-3 with TRBJ1-4, with TRBD1 matching 10 bases. After removal of 3 bases from V and 5 bases from J, the junction contained 0 bases not matched to a gene. Germline CDR1 LGHNA, CDR2 YSLEER. This CDR3 has 14 amino acids.

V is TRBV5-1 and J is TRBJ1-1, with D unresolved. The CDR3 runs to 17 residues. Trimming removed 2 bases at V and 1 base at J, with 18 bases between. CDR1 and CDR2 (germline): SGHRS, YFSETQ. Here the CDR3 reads CASSFGQRGFANTEAFF. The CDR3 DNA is TGCGCCAGCAGCTTTGGGCAGCGAGGGTTTGCGAACACTGAAGCTTTCTTT. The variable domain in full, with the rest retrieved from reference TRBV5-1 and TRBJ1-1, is KAGVTQTPRYLIKTRGQQVTLSCSPISGHRSVSWYQQTPGQGLQFLFEYFSETQRNKGNFPGRFSGRQFSNSRSEMNVSTLELGDSALYLCASSFGQRGFANTEAFFGQGTRLTVV.

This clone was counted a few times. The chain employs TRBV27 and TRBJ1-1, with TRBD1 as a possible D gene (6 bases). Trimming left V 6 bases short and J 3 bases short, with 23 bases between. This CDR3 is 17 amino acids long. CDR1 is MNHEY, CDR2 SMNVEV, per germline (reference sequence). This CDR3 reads CASRLGTRDTSYTEAFF. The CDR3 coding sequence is TGTGCCAGCAGACTAGGTACTCGGGACACTTCTTACACTGAAGCTTTCTTT.

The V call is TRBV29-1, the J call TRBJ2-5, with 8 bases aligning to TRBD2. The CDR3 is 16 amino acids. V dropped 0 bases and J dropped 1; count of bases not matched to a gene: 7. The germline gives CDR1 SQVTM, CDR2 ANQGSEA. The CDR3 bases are TGCAGCGTTGAAGATTTCCTAGCGGGTACCCAAGAGACCCAGTACTTC. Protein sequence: CSVEDFLAGTQETQYF.

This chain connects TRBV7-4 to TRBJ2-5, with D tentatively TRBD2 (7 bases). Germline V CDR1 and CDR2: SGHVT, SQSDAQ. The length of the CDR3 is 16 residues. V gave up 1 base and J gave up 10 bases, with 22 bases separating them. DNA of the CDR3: TGTGCCAGCAGCTTAGGTGTAGCAGGGGACTACCGGTACCAGTACTTC. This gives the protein CASSLGVAGDYRYQYF.

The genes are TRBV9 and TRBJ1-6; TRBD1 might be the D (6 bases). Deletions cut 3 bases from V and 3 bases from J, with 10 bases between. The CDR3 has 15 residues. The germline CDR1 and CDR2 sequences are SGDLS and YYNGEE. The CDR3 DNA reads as TGTGCCAGCAGCGGAGGACAGAGCTATAATTCACCCCTCCACTTT. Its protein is CASSGGQSYNSPLHF.

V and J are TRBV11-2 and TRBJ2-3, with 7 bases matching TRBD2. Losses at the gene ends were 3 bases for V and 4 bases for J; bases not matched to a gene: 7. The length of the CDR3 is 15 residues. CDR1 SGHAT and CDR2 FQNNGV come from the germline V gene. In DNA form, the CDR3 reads TGTGCCAGCAGCTTCATCTCCCGGGGGGCAGATACGCAGTATTTT. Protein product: CASSFISRGADTQYF.

CDR3 sequence: CASSLDGAGRPQPQHF. The CDR3 DNA is TGTGCCAGCAGCTTAGATGGGGCAGGGCGGCCTCAGCCCCAGCATTTT. The chain uses TRBV11-2 and TRBJ1-5, with D possibly being TRBD1 (5 bases). Germline CDR1 is SGHAT and CDR2 is FQNNGV. Trimming removed 0 bases from V and 6 bases from J, with 15 bases in between. This CDR3 is 16 amino acids long.

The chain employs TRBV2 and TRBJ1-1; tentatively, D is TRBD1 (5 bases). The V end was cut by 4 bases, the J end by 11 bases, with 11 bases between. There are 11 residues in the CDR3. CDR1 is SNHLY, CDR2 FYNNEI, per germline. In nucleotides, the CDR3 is TGTGCCAGCAGTGCGGAAGGGGCGGCTTTCTTT. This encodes CASSAEGAAFF.

The CDR3 here is CASSLGGNSGNTIYF. The CDR3, as DNA: TGCGCCAGCAGCTTAGGGGGTAACTCTGGAAACACCATATATTTT. The rearrangement joins TRBV5-1 to TRBJ1-3; D may be TRBD1 (6 bases). Germline CDR1 is SGHRS and CDR2 is YFSETQ. The CDR3 loop spans 15 amino acids. Trimming removed 2 bases from V and 0 bases from J, with 9 bases in between.

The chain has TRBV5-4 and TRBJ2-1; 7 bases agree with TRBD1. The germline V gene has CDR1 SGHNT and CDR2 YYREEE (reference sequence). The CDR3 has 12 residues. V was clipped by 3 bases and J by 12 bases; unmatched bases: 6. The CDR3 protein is CASSWDSNSQFF. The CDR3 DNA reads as TGTGCCAGCAGCTGGGACAGTAATTCGCAGTTCTTC.

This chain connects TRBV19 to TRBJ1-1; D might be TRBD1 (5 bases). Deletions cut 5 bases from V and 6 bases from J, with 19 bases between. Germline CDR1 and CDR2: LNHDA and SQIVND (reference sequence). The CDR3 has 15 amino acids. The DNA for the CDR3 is TGTGCCAGTAGTGGTGGGACTACGTGGACCGCTGAAGCTTTCTTT. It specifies CASSGGTTWTAEAFF.

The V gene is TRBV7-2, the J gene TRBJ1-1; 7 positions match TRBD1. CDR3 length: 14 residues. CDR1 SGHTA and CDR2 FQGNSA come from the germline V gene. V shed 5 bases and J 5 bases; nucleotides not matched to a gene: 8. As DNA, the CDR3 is TGTGCCAGCAGCGTAACAGGGGCGGGGACTGAAGCTTTCTTT. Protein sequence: CASSVTGAGTEAFF. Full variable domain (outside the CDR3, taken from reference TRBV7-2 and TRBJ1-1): GAGVSQSPSNKVTEKGKDVELRCDPISGHTALYWYRQSLGQGLEFLIYFQGNSAPDKSGLPSDRFSAERTGGSVSTLTIQRTQQEDSAVYLCASSVTGAGTEAFFGQGTRLTVV.

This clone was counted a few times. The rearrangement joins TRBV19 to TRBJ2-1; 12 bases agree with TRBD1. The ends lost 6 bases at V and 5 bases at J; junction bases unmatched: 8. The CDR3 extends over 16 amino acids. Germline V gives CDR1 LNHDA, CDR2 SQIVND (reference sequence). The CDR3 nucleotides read TGTGCCAGTAGCCGGCGGGGACAGGGGGCTAACAATGAGCAGTTCTTC. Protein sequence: CASSRRGQGANNEQFF.

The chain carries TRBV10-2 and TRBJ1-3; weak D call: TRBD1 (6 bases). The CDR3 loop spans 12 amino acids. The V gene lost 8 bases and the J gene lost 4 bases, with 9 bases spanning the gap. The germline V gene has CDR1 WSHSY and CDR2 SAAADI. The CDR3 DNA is TGCGCCAGCGCAGGGGACGGAAACACCATATATTTT. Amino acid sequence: CASAGDGNTIYF.

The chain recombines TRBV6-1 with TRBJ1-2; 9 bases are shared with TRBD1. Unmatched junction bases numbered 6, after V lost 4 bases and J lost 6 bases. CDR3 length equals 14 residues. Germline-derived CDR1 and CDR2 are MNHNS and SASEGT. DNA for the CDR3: TGTGCCAGCAGTGGGGACAGGGATTTGCATGGCTACACCTTC. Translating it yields CASSGDRDLHGYTF.